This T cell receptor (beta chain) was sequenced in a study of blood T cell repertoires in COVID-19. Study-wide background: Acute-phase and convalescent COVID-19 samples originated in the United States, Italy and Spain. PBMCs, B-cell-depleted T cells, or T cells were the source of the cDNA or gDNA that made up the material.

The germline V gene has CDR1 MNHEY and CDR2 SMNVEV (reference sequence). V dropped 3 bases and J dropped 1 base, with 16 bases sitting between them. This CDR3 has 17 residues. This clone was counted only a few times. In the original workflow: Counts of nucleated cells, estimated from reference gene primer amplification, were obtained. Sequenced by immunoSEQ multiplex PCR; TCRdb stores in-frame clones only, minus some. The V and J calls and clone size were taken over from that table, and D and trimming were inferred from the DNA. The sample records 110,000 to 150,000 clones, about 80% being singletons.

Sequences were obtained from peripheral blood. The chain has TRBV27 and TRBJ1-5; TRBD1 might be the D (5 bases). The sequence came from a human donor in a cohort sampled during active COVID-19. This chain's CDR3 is CASSFLSGFRSNQPQHF. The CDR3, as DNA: TGTGCCAGCAGTTTCCTCTCAGGGTTCCGGAGCAATCAGCCCCAGCATTTT.